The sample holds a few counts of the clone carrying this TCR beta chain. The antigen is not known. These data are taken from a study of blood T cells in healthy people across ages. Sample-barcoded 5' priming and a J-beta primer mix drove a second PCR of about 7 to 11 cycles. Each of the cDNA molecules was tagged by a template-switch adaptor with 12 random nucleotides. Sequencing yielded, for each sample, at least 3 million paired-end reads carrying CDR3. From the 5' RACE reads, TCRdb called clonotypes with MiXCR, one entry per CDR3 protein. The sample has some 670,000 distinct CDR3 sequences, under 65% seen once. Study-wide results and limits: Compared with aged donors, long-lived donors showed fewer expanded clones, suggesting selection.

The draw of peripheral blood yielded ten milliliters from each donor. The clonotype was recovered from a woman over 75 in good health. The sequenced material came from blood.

DNA of the CDR3: TGTGCCACCCTTCGCGGATCCCCTCCCAATGAGCAGTTCTTC. Residues: CATLRGSPPNEQFF. The rearrangement links TRBV28 to TRBJ2-1; D is undetermined. Trimming removed 10 bases at V and 6 bases at J, with 19 bases between. This CDR3 has 14 amino acids. Germline assignment: CDR1 MDHEN and CDR2 SYDVKM.